Below are 30 T cell receptor beta chains sequenced from a single sample in a study of blood T cells in healthy people across ages. Primers used in a second PCR of about 7 to 11 cycles were a sample-barcoded 5' primer and a J-beta primer mix. Each CDR3 protein gets one entry after TCRdb re-called the 5' RACE reads with MiXCR. The profile shows about 640,000 distinct CDR3 sequences, roughly 58% of them singletons. Sequencing was done on a sample of blood. The origin of the receptors is a man in his 60s in good health.

The chain links TRBV4-1 to TRBJ2-5; unclear D gene. Germline-derived CDR1 and CDR2 are MGHRA and YSYEKL. The V end was cut by 4 bases, the J end by 0 bases, with 9 bases between. This CDR3 contains 14 residues. The CDR3 sequence: CASSLTEYQETQYF. The CDR3 bases are TGCGCCAGCAGCCTTACAGAATACCAAGAGACCCAGTACTTC.

J is TRBJ2-1 and V is TRBV5-6, with D perhaps TRBD1 (6 bases). Trimming shortened V by 3 bases and J by 2 bases, and 15 bases separated the two germline ends. The germline CDR1 and CDR2 sequences are SGHDT and YYEEEE. CDR3 length equals 16 residues. CDR3 in DNA: TGTGCCAGCAGCTCTGGGGGCCGCGGTCCCTACAATGAGCAGTTCTTC. It translates to CASSSGGRGPYNEQFF.

A note on this clonotype: A much bigger clone sits one base away, suggesting this may be a read error. The chain links TRBV7-9 to TRBJ1-6; TRBD1 agrees at 8 bases. CDR3 length equals 17 residues. Losses at the gene ends were 6 bases for V and 12 bases for J; bases not matched to a gene: 19. Germline CDR1 SEHNR, CDR2 FQNEAQ (reference sequence). Here the CDR3 DNA reads TGTGCCAGCAGTTTCGCTGACTGGACAGGGAGTCGTTTACCCCTCCACTTT. Translating it yields CASSFADWTGSRLPLHF.

J is TRBJ1-2 and V is TRBV6-5; perhaps TRBD1 as D (5 bases). This CDR3 is 13 amino acids long. V was pared by 7 bases and J by 4 bases, with 13 bases between. Germline values: CDR1 MNHEY, CDR2 SVGAGI. CDR3 nucleotide sequence: TGTGCCAGCACCCGAGGGACGTTCTATGGCTACACCTTC. Residues: CASTRGTFYGYTF.

The gene calls are TRBV15 and TRBJ2-2; 10 bases line up with TRBD2. Germline V gene data show CDR1 as LNHNV and CDR2 as YYDKDF (reference sequence). Unmatched junction bases numbered 9, after V lost 4 bases and J lost 10 bases. The length of the CDR3 is 15 residues. The CDR3 reads CATSTKAGGGTELFF. CDR3 sequence (DNA): TGTGCCACCAGCACCAAAGCGGGGGGGGGAACGGAGCTGTTTTTT.

V gene TRBV28 combines with J gene TRBJ2-1; tentative D call: TRBD1 (5 bases). Germline V gene data show CDR1 as MDHEN and CDR2 as SYDVKM. The CDR3 consists of 14 residues. Deletions cut 5 bases from V and 7 bases from J, with 15 bases between. DNA of the CDR3: TGTGCCAGCAGTCTGATTGGGGCCGGTAATGAGCAGTTCTTC. Translated: CASSLIGAGNEQFF.

This clonotype was detected a few times. The chain couples TRBV28 to TRBJ1-6; D is ambiguous. The germline CDR1 and CDR2 sequences are MDHEN and SYDVKM. Trimming removed 8 bases at V and 7 bases at J, with 12 bases between. The CDR3 extends over 13 amino acids. As DNA, the CDR3 is TGTGCCAGCTTAGGCAGAGGGAATTCACCCCTCCACTTT. Its protein is CASLGRGNSPLHF.

Only a few counts were recorded for this clonotype. The chain employs TRBV27 and TRBJ2-4, with TRBD1 as a possible D gene (5 bases). The CDR3 contains 14 residues. Per the germline V gene, CDR1 is MNHEY and CDR2 is SMNVEV (reference sequence). V dropped 2 bases and J dropped 3 bases, with 8 bases sitting between them. The CDR3 DNA reads as TGTGCCAGCAGTTTAGGACAAGTCAAAAACATTCAGTACTTC. This translates into CASSLGQVKNIQYF.

The chain couples TRBV7-9 to TRBJ2-1, with 13 bases lining up with TRBD2. The CDR3 length is 20 residues. The J segment lost 8 bases and the V segment lost 6 bases, leaving 22 bases of the junction unmatched. In germline, CDR1 is SEHNR, CDR2 FQNEAQ (reference sequence). CDR3 loop: CASSSLRTSGRREGYDEQFF. For the CDR3, the DNA is TGTGCCAGCAGTTCACTCCGGACTAGCGGGAGAAGGGAGGGTTACGATGAGCAGTTCTTC.

The chain joins TRBV12-3 or TRBV12-4 to TRBJ2-5; D possibly matches TRBD1 or TRBD2 (5 bases each). The J call could be wrong; TRBJ2-7 is a better fit for the DNA end. The CDR3 has 15 amino acids. The CDR3 DNA reads TGTGCCAGCAGCACCGGGACCCCGAGCACCTACGAGCAGTACTTC. It specifies CASSTGTPSTYEQYF.

This clonotype appeared a few times. The chain combines TRBV6-1 with TRBJ2-5; 9 nucleotides match TRBD1. With 1 base clipped from V and 5 bases from J, the junction kept 14 bases outside the gene matches. Germline loops: CDR1 MNHNS, CDR2 SASEGT. The CDR3 has 18 amino acids. CDR3 coding DNA: TGTGCCAGCAGTGAAGGGGGACAGGGAGCCCCAACTCGGGAGACCCAGTACTTC. Protein sequence: CASSEGGQGAPTRETQYF.

Ten or more counts support this clonotype. The rearrangement links TRBV5-7 to TRBJ1-4; D might be TRBD1 (5 bases). TRBV5-7 is designated an ORF whose function remains uncertain. The V gene lost 8 bases and the J gene lost 5 bases, with 25 bases spanning the gap. This CDR3 contains 17 residues. CDR3 sequence: CASPCSLLGLGNEKLFF. Here the CDR3 DNA reads TGTGCCAGTCCTTGCTCGCTCCTGGGACTTGGGAATGAAAAACTGTTTTTT.

This clonotype was observed a few times. The V gene is TRBV29-1, the J gene TRBJ1-1, with a possible D match to TRBD1 (6 bases). Trimming stripped 7 bases from V and 5 bases from J, with 17 bases between. Germline V gene data show CDR1 as SQVTM and CDR2 as ANQGSEA. The CDR3 runs 13 residues. Written as DNA, the CDR3 is TGCAGCGCCCTGGGCCAAGGGGGGACTGAAGCTTTCTTT. It is translated as CSALGQGGTEAFF.

On this clonotype itself: No conserved phenylalanine or tryptophan is present at the end of the CDR3, so a read error is the likely explanation. The chain employs TRBV28 and TRBJ1-5, with D unresolved. The V end was cut by 7 bases, the J end by 0 bases, with 16 bases between. The CDR3 is 16 residues long. Germline V gives CDR1 MDHEN, CDR2 SYDVKM. The CDR3 sequence is CASKRPGVYSNQPQHL. DNA of the CDR3: TGTGCCAGCAAGCGCCCCGGGGTATATAGCAATCAGCCCCAGCATTTA.

The chain couples TRBV6-5 to TRBJ2-1; 11 bases agree with TRBD1. The CDR3 runs 16 residues. V was pared by 4 bases and J by 7 bases, with 9 bases of the junction left unmatched. The germline V gene has CDR1 MNHEY and CDR2 SVGAGI. The CDR3 region has the DNA TGTGCCAGCAGTTCCTCCGGGACAGGGGGTTGGAATGAGCAGTTCTTC. This gives the protein CASSSSGTGGWNEQFF.

This sequence joins TRBV15 and TRBJ2-2; D not certain. Trimming pared 3 bases from V and 0 bases from J, leaving 8 bases between. CDR1 and CDR2 (germline): LNHNV, YYDKDF (reference sequence). This CDR3 is built from 15 residues. The CDR3 sequence: CATSSHRANTGELFF. The CDR3 DNA reads as TGTGCCACCAGCAGCCACCGAGCGAACACCGGGGAGCTGTTTTTT.

The V call is TRBV20-1, the J call TRBJ2-5, with D possibly matching TRBD1 (6 bases). CDR3 length equals 13 residues. The V gene lost 1 base and the J gene lost 5 bases, with 11 bases spanning the gap. Looked up from germline, CDR1 is DFQATT and CDR2 is SNEGSKA (reference sequence). In nucleotides, the CDR3 is TGCAGTGCTAGAGTTGGGGGCTTGGAGACCCAGTACTTC. It yields the protein CSARVGGLETQYF.

Points on this clonotype: A much larger clonotype is one base distant, so this may be a read error. The chain combines TRBV2 with TRBJ2-1, with 9 positions matching TRBD1. Looked up from germline, CDR1 is SNHLY and CDR2 is FYNNEI. CDR3 length: 12 amino acids. The CDR3, as DNA: TGTGCCGGCAGAGCGACAGGGGGTGAGCAGTTCTTC. Its translation: CAGRATGGEQFF.

The chain uses TRBV18 and TRBJ1-6, with 8 bases fitting TRBD1. V gave up 2 bases and J gave up 9 bases; unmatched junction bases: 6. The CDR3 sequence is 15 residues long. Germline CDR1 and CDR2: KGHSH and LQKENI. CDR3 nucleotides: TGTGCCAGCTCACCAGGGCAGGGGGCTAGTTCACCCCTCCACTTT. Amino acid sequence: CASSPGQGASSPLHF.

This clonotype was seen repeatedly, ten times or more. V usage is TRBV7-9 and J usage is TRBJ1-4, with TRBD1 as a possible D gene (5 bases). From germline, CDR1 is SEHNR and CDR2 FQNEAQ (reference sequence). V shed 1 base and J shed 0 bases, with 6 bases lying between them. This CDR3 contains 15 residues. The chain's CDR3 is CASSLVGATNEKLFF. The CDR3 region has the DNA TGTGCCAGCAGCTTAGTGGGGGCAACTAATGAAAAACTGTTTTTT.

This clonotype was detected only a few times. The chain employs TRBV7-2 and TRBJ2-5, with 7 nucleotides matching TRBD2. J lost 2 bases, V lost 3 bases, and 6 bases had no gene match. CDR1 SGHTA and CDR2 FQGNSA come from the germline V gene. The CDR3 spans 15 residues. The DNA of the CDR3 is TGTGCCAGCAGCTTGGCCAGCGGGGCACAAGAGACCCAGTACTTC. This encodes CASSLASGAQETQYF.

V usage is TRBV12-3 or TRBV12-4 and J usage is TRBJ2-1; 8 positions agree with TRBD1. Unmatched junction bases numbered 7, after V lost 6 bases and J lost 6 bases. The CDR3 contains 14 residues. CDR3 in amino acids: CASRTGVLGNEQFF. The CDR3 nucleotides read TGTGCCAGCAGGACAGGGGTATTGGGCAATGAGCAGTTCTTC.

This clonotype was seen only a few times. This chain joins TRBV5-1 and TRBJ1-2, with 7 bases fitting TRBD1. In germline, CDR1 is SGHRS, CDR2 YFSETQ. This CDR3 contains 14 residues. V shed 4 bases and J 0 bases; nucleotides not matched to a gene: 3. Here the CDR3 DNA reads TGCGCCAGCAGCGCTACAGGGGCTAACTATGGCTACACCTTC. It is translated as CASSATGANYGYTF.

V is TRBV10-3 and J is TRBJ2-1; TRBD1 matches at 8 bases. V was pared by 11 bases and J by 4 bases, with 10 bases of the junction left unmatched. Germline-derived CDR1 and CDR2 are ENHRY and SYGVKD. The CDR3 runs to 14 residues. The CDR3 here is CAVNPGQEYNEQFF. The DNA of the CDR3 is TGTGCCGTAAATCCGGGACAGGAATACAATGAGCAGTTCTTC.

This clonotype was seen only a few times. The V call is TRBV5-1, the J call TRBJ2-7; D remains ambiguous. Germline values: CDR1 SGHRS, CDR2 YFSETQ. Trimming removed 2 bases from V and 2 bases from J, with 11 bases in between. The CDR3 loop spans 14 amino acids. The CDR3 is CASSFTDGAYEQYF. CDR3 nucleotides: TGCGCCAGCAGCTTCACTGACGGAGCCTACGAGCAGTACTTC.

The V gene is TRBV3-1, the J gene TRBJ2-1, with 14 bases aligning to TRBD2. V shed 4 bases and J 9 bases; nucleotides not matched to a gene: 8. In germline, CDR1 is LGHDT, CDR2 YNNKEL (reference sequence). This CDR3 has 16 amino acids. The DNA of the CDR3 is TGTGCCAGCAGCCTGACTAGCGGGGGGGCCCCAAGTGAGCAGTTCTTC. It yields the protein CASSLTSGGAPSEQFF.

The J gene is TRBJ2-5, the V gene TRBV4-1; D is ambiguous. CDR1 and CDR2 (germline): MGHRA, YSYEKL. Trimming shortened V by 4 bases and J by 5 bases, and 14 bases separated the two germline ends. This CDR3 has 14 amino acids. The CDR3 protein is CASSLLLSSETQYF. CDR3 nucleotides: TGCGCCAGCAGCCTGCTGTTAAGTAGTGAGACCCAGTACTTC.

The chain couples TRBV5-1 to TRBJ2-5; D call uncertain. CDR3 length: 15 residues. Trimming left V 0 bases short and J 4 bases short, with 13 bases between. The V gene's germline CDR1 is SGHRS and CDR2 YFSETQ. The CDR3 sequence is CASSLVGGLVETQYF. For the CDR3, the DNA is TGCGCCAGCAGCTTGGTCGGCGGTCTAGTAGAGACCCAGTACTTC.

This CDR3 reads CASSVLTGGGEAFF. Here the CDR3 DNA reads TGTGCCAGCAGCGTACTCACAGGGGGTGGTGAAGCTTTCTTT. This chain uses TRBV2 with TRBJ1-1; 8 nucleotides line up with TRBD1. The V segment lost 6 bases and the J segment 7 bases; nucleotides outside the gene matches: 10. The germline CDR1 and CDR2 sequences are SNHLY and FYNNEI. This CDR3 spans 14 amino acids.

This chain joins TRBV20-1 and TRBJ2-5, with D perhaps TRBD2 (6 bases). The germline V gene has CDR1 DFQATT and CDR2 SNEGSKA (reference sequence). The CDR3 has 17 residues. The germline V and J ends were trimmed by 6 bases and 2 bases, with 25 bases remaining between them. CDR3 loop: CSAKAHAGSGSQETQYF. The DNA for the CDR3 is TGCAGTGCCAAGGCCCACGCGGGGTCAGGTTCTCAAGAGACCCAGTACTTC.